What follows describes a single T cell receptor beta chain. Source study methods: Reference gene primer amplification yielded estimated nucleated cell counts. Method: immunoSEQ multiplex PCR; TCRdb's copy keeps in-frame clones and lacks some. V and J calls and clone size are those listed in that table; D and trimming were worked out from the DNA. The sample gives about 190,000 clones, 79% of which show up once; roughly a sixth is in the top ten. These data are taken from a study of blood T cell repertoires in COVID-19. The wider study: Spain, Italy and the United States supplied samples that represented acute and convalescent COVID-19.

The sequence was collected from a man between 60 and 70 years old with active or convalescent COVID-19. Sequencing input: peripheral blood.

This CDR3 is CASSLSQGSYNEQFF. The CDR3 DNA sequence: TGTGCCAGCAGCTTATCACAGGGGTCCTACAATGAGCAGTTCTTC. J is TRBJ2-1 and V is TRBV7-7; 7 bases map to TRBD1. The V gene's germline CDR1 is SSHAT and CDR2 FNYEAQ (reference sequence). J gave up 1 base and V 2 bases, and 2 bases lay outside the gene matches. This CDR3 spans 15 amino acids.